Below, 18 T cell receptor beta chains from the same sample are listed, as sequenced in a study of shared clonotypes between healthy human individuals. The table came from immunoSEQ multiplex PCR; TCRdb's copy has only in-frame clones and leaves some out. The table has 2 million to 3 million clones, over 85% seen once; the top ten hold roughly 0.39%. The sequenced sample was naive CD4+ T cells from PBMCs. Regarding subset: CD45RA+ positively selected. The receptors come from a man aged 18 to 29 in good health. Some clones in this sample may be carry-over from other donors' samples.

DNA for the CDR3: TGTGCCAGCAGCTTAGTCTCCCGCGCCTTGAGCTCTGGGGCCAACGTCCTGACTTTC. As protein: CASSLVSRALSSGANVLTF. This sequence joins TRBV7-2 and TRBJ2-6; D gene uncertain. This CDR3 region has 19 residues. CDR1 is SGHTA, CDR2 FQGNSA, per germline. Trimming pared 1 base from V and 0 bases from J, leaving 16 bases between.

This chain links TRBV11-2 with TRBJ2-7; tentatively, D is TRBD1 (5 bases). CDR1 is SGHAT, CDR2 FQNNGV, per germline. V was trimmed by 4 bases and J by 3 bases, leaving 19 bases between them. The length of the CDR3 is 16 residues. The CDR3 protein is CASSSSSRQMFYEQYF. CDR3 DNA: TGTGCCAGCAGCTCATCCTCGAGACAGATGTTCTACGAGCAGTACTTC.

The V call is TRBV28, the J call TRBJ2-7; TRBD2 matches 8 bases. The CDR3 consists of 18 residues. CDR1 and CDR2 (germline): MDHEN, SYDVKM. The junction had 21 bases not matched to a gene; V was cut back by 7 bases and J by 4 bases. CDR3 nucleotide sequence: TGTGCCAGCATCGGGGGGGTATTCCGGGACCCAGCGAAGTACGAGCAGTACTTC. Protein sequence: CASIGGVFRDPAKYEQYF.

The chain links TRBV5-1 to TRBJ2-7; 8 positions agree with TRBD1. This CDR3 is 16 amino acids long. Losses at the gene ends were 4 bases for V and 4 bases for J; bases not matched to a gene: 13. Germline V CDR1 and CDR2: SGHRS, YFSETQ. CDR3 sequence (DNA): TGCGCCAGCAGCCAGGGGGCAGGATATTCTTTGTACGAGCAGTACTTC. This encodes CASSQGAGYSLYEQYF.

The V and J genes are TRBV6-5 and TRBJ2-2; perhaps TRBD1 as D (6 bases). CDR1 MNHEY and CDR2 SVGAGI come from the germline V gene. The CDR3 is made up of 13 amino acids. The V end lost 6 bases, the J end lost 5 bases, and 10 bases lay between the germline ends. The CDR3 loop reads CASRYRATGELFF. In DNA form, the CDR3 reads TGTGCCAGCAGATACAGGGCGACCGGGGAGCTGTTTTTT.

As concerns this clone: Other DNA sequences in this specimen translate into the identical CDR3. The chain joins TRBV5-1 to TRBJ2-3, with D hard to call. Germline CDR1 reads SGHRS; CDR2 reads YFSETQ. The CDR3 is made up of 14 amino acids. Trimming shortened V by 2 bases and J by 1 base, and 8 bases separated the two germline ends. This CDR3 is CASSFGGGTDTQYF. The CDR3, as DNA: TGCGCCAGCAGCTTCGGTGGGGGCACAGATACGCAGTATTTT. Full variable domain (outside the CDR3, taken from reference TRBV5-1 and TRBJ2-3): KAGVTQTPRYLIKTRGQQVTLSCSPISGHRSVSWYQQTPGQGLQFLFEYFSETQRNKGNFPGRFSGRQFSNSRSEMNVSTLELGDSALYLCASSFGGGTDTQYFGPGTRLTVL.

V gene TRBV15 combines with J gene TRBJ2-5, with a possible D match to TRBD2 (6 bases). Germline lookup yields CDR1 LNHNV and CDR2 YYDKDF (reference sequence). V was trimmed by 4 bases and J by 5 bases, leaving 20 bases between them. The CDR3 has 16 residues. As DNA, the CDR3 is TGTGCCACCAGCACGGGGCGGGGCACACACGGGGAGACCCAGTACTTC. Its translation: CATSTGRGTHGETQYF. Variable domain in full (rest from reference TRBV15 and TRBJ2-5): DAMVIQNPRYQVTQFGKPVTLSCSQTLNHNVMYWYQQKSSQAPKLLFHYYDKDFNNEADTPDNFQSRRPNTSFCFLDIRSPGLGDTAMYLCATSTGRGTHGETQYFGPGTRLLVL.

The CDR3 loop is CASSLLGQVGNTIYF. The CDR3, as DNA: TGCGCCAGCAGCTTGCTGGGACAGGTCGGAAACACCATATATTTT. The rearrangement uses TRBV5-1 and TRBJ1-3; 8 bases map to TRBD1. CDR1 is SGHRS and CDR2 is YFSETQ in the germline V gene. After removal of 1 base from V and 4 bases from J, the junction contained 4 bases not matched to a gene. The CDR3 sequence is 15 residues long.

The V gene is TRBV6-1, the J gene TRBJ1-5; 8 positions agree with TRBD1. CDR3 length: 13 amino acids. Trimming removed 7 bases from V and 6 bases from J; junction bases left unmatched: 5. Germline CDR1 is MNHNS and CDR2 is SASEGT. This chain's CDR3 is CASNPGGGQPQHF. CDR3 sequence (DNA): TGTGCCAGCAACCCAGGGGGCGGTCAGCCCCAGCATTTT.

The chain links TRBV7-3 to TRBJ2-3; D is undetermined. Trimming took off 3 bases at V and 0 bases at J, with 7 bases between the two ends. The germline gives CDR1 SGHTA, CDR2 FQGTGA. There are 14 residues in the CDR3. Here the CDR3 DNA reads TGTGCCAGCAGCTTCCAGGCTAGCACAGATACGCAGTATTTT. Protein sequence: CASSFQASTDTQYF.

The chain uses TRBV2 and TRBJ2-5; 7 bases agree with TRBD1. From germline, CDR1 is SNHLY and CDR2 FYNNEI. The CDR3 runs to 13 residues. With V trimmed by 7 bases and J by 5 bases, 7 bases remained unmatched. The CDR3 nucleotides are TGTGCCAGCAACAGAAACAGGGGCGAGACCCAGTACTTC. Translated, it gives CASNRNRGETQYF. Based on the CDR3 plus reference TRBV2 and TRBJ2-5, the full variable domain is EPEVTQTPSHQVTQMGQEVILRCVPISNHLYFYWYRQILGQKVEFLVSFYNNEISEKSEIFDDQFSVERPDGSNFTLKIRSTKLEDSAMYFCASNRNRGETQYFGPGTRLLVL.

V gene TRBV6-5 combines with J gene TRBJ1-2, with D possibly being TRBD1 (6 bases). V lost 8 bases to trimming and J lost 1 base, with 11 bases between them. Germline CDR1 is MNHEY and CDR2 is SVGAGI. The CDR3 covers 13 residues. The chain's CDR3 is CASFTGLNYGYTF. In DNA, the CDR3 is TGTGCCAGCTTTACAGGGCTTAACTATGGCTACACCTTC.

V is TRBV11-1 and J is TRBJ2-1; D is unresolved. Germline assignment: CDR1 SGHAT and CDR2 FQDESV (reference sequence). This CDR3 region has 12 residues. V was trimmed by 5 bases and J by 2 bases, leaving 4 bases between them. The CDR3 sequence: CASSEAYNEQFF. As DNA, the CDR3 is TGTGCCAGCAGCGAAGCCTACAATGAGCAGTTCTTC.

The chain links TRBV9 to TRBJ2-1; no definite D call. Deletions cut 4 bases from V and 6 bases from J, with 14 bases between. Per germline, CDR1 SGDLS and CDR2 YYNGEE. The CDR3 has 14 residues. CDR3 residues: CASSLNTLVNEQFF. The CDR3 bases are TGTGCCAGCAGCCTGAACACGCTTGTCAATGAGCAGTTCTTC.

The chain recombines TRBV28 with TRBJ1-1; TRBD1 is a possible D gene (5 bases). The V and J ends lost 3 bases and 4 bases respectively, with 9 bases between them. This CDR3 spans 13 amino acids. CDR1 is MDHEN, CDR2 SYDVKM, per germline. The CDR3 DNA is TGTGCCAGCAGTTTCCCCCAGGGCACTGAAGCTTTCTTT. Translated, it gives CASSFPQGTEAFF.

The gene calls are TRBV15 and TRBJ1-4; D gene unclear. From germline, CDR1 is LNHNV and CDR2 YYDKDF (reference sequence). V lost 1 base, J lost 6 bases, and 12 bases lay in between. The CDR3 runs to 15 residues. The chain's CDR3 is CATSRGLSQDEKLFF. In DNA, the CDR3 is TGTGCCACCAGCAGAGGACTCTCCCAGGATGAAAAACTGTTTTTT.

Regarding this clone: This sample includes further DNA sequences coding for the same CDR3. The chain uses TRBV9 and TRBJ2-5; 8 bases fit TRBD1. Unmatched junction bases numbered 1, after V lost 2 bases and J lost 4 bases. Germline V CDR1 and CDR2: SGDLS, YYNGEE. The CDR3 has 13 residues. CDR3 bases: TGTGCCAGCAGCGTCGACAGGGGAGAGACCCAGTACTTC. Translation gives CASSVDRGETQYF.

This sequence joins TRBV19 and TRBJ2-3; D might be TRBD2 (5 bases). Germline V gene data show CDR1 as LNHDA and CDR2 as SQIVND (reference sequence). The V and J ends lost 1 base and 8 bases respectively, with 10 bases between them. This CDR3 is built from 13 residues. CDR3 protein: CASSIVGVPTQYF. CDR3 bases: TGTGCCAGTAGTATAGTCGGGGTCCCTACGCAGTATTTT. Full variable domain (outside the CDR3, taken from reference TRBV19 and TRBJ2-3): DGGITQSPKYLFRKEGQNVTLSCEQNLNHDAMYWYRQDPGQGLRLIYYSQIVNDFQKGDIAEGYSVSREKKESFPLTVTSAQKNPTAFYLCASSIVGVPTQYFGPGTRLTVL.